The 26 T cell receptor beta chains presented below share a single source sample, sequenced in a study of CD8 T cells in Susac syndrome. Reverse transcription used about 0.45 to 1 ug RNA and random hexamers. TCRdb fed the immunoSEQ multiplex PCR reads into MiXCR, producing one record per CDR3 protein. The sample shows some 200,000 distinct CDR3 sequences, about 93% of them seen only once. The source material was CD8+ T cells from PBMCs. The receptors shown here come from a human donor with multiple sclerosis.

The rearrangement uses TRBV5-1 and TRBJ2-6; D is undetermined. V was clipped by 3 bases and J by 0 bases, with 4 bases between them. Germline V gene data show CDR1 as SGHRS and CDR2 as YFSETQ. There are 14 residues in the CDR3. The CDR3, as DNA: TGCGCCAGCAGCTCTTTCTCTGGGGCCAACGTCCTGACTTTC. Translated, it gives CASSSFSGANVLTF. The full variable domain, rest sourced from reference TRBV5-1 and TRBJ2-6, is KAGVTQTPRYLIKTRGQQVTLSCSPISGHRSVSWYQQTPGQGLQFLFEYFSETQRNKGNFPGRFSGRQFSNSRSEMNVSTLELGDSALYLCASSSFSGANVLTFGAGSRLTVL.

The CDR3 DNA reads as TGCAGTGCTGGCTACGGGACAGGGGGTTCCTACGAGCAGTACTTC. It codes for CSAGYGTGGSYEQYF. The genes are TRBV20-1 and TRBJ2-7; 11 nucleotides agree with TRBD1. Germline CDR1 is DFQATT and CDR2 is SNEGSKA (reference sequence). The CDR3 is made up of 15 amino acids. The trim removed 5 bases at V and 1 base at J, leaving 7 bases unmatched.

The chain carries TRBV19 and TRBJ1-5, with TRBD1 matching over 8 bases. Germline V lookup: CDR1 LNHDA, CDR2 SQIVND (reference sequence). The CDR3 runs to 17 residues. V lost 1 base, J lost 0 bases, and 5 bases stayed unmatched. The DNA of the CDR3 is TGTGCCAGTAGTATAGCTTCCGGACAGGGTAGCAATCAGCCCCAGCATTTT. It translates to CASSIASGQGSNQPQHF.

This clonotype was recorded a few times. The V call is TRBV7-9, the J call TRBJ1-2, with D unresolved. This CDR3 region has 12 residues. V lost 1 base and J 5 bases, leaving 5 bases between the germline ends. Looked up from germline, CDR1 is SEHNR and CDR2 is FQNEAQ (reference sequence). In DNA, the CDR3 is TGTGCCAGCAGCTTAGATGGTTATGGCTACACCTTC. The encoded protein is CASSLDGYGYTF.

This chain connects TRBV27 to TRBJ2-7; 7 positions agree with TRBD2. V dropped 0 bases and J dropped 0; count of bases not matched to a gene: 8. The CDR3 totals 17 residues. Germline assignment: CDR1 MNHEY and CDR2 SMNVEV (reference sequence). The CDR3 region is CASSLSSSRESSYEQYF. In DNA form, the CDR3 reads TGTGCCAGCAGTTTATCCTCCTCGCGGGAGTCCTCCTACGAGCAGTACTTC.

The count of this clonotype is one. The chain links TRBV28 to TRBJ2-7; 8 nucleotides align to TRBD1. The CDR3 length is 14 residues. With 6 bases clipped from V and 5 bases from J, the junction kept 9 bases outside the gene matches. CDR1 MDHEN and CDR2 SYDVKM come from the germline V gene. CDR3 protein: CASSPPDRVDEQYF. Written as DNA, the CDR3 is TGTGCCAGCAGCCCTCCGGACAGGGTCGACGAGCAGTACTTC.

The chain employs TRBV12-3 or TRBV12-4 and TRBJ2-1; TRBD2 matches 10 bases. V trimming: 5 bases; J trimming: 4 bases; junction bases outside the gene matches: 5. This CDR3 contains 15 residues. In DNA form, the CDR3 reads TGTGCCAGCAGTCCTAGCGGGAGTGGGTACAATGAGCAGTTCTTC. It is translated as CASSPSGSGYNEQFF.

The V and J genes are TRBV6-6 and TRBJ2-7; TRBD1 aligns across 10 bases. This CDR3 is built from 15 residues. V dropped 5 bases and J dropped 5; count of bases not matched to a gene: 9. Per germline, CDR1 MNHNY and CDR2 SVGAGI (reference sequence). The CDR3 here is CASSRRGTGEHEQYF. The CDR3 coding sequence is TGTGCCAGCAGTAGGAGGGGGACAGGGGAGCACGAGCAGTACTTC.

The rearrangement links TRBV16 to TRBJ1-1; D call uncertain. In germline, CDR1 is KGHSY, CDR2 FQNENV. CDR3 length equals 12 residues. V lost 5 bases, J lost 8 bases, and 12 bases lay in between. Here the CDR3 reads CASSYAGREAFF. The CDR3 DNA follows: TGTGCCAGCAGCTACGCGGGCAGGGAAGCTTTCTTT.

The chain is built from TRBV29-1 and TRBJ2-3; possibly TRBD1 or TRBD2 for D (5 bases each). V lost 6 bases to trimming and J lost 1 base, with 11 bases between them. This CDR3 is 13 amino acids long. Germline V lookup: CDR1 SQVTM, CDR2 ANQGSEA. The DNA of the CDR3 is TGCAGCGTAGGGGAGTTGGGCACAGATACGCAGTATTTT. This sequence encodes CSVGELGTDTQYF.

CDR3 sequence reads: CASSLSGLAGENEQFF. CDR3 nucleotides: TGCGCCAGCAGCTTGTCGGGCCTAGCGGGAGAGAATGAGCAGTTCTTC. The chain has TRBV5-1 and TRBJ2-1, with TRBD2 identical over 10 bases. From germline, CDR1 is SGHRS and CDR2 YFSETQ. J gave up 7 bases and V 1 base, and 8 bases lay outside the gene matches. CDR3 length: 16 amino acids.

V usage is TRBV6-5 and J usage is TRBJ1-3; unclear D gene. V was pared by 1 base and J by 0 bases, with 7 bases between. The CDR3 consists of 15 residues. Germline CDR1 reads MNHEY; CDR2 reads SVGAGI. CDR3 in DNA: TGTGCCAGCAGTTACTTGCGGGGCTCTGGAAACACCATATATTTT. This codes for CASSYLRGSGNTIYF.

This sequence joins TRBV2 and TRBJ1-1; 11 bases agree with TRBD1. Germline assignment: CDR1 SNHLY and CDR2 FYNNEI. Trimming at V came to 7 bases and at J to 4 bases, leaving 8 bases not matched to a gene. The CDR3 has 15 residues. CDR3 residues: CASNWLGTGGTEAFF. CDR3 nucleotides: TGTGCCAGCAATTGGCTTGGGACAGGGGGCACTGAAGCTTTCTTT.

The gene calls are TRBV20-1 and TRBJ2-7, with 14 bases aligning to TRBD2. The V gene's germline CDR1 is DFQATT and CDR2 SNEGSKA (reference sequence). The CDR3 contains 13 residues. V shed 7 bases and J 5 bases; nucleotides not matched to a gene: 4. CDR3 protein: CSGRGLAGDEQYF. The CDR3 DNA follows: TGCAGTGGCCGGGGACTAGCGGGGGACGAGCAGTACTTC.

The J gene is TRBJ2-5, the V gene TRBV7-9; D is unclear. V gave up 5 bases and J gave up 1 base, with 17 bases separating them. Germline assignment: CDR1 SEHNR and CDR2 FQNEAQ (reference sequence). The CDR3 covers 16 residues. The CDR3 reads CASSQYRSRIQETQYF. CDR3 in DNA: TGTGCCAGCAGCCAGTATCGGAGCCGGATCCAAGAGACCCAGTACTTC.

The rearrangement uses TRBV21-1 and TRBJ2-4; the D call in the table, TRBD2, was not verified against the DNA. TRBV21-1 is a pseudogene segment. This CDR3 comprises 15 residues. The CDR3 here is CASWGGPPPINIQYF. For the CDR3, the DNA is TGTGCCAGCTGGGGAGGGCCTCCTCCTATAAACATTCAGTACTTC.

V and J are TRBV19 and TRBJ2-7, with D tentatively TRBD1 (6 bases). CDR1 is LNHDA and CDR2 is SQIVND in the germline V gene (reference sequence). With 5 bases removed from V and 5 bases from J, the gap between germline ends came to 13 bases. The CDR3 runs 13 residues. The CDR3 sequence: CASSARDTDEQYF. CDR3 DNA sequence: TGTGCCAGTAGTGCCCGGGACACGGACGAGCAGTACTTC.

The CDR3 coding sequence is TGTGCCAGCAGCTTCGGCTACCTTTCCCTCTACGAGCAGTACTTC. Protein sequence: CASSFGYLSLYEQYF. The J gene is TRBJ2-7, the V gene TRBV11-1; D not resolved. Trimming removed 3 bases at V and 3 bases at J, with 15 bases between. The germline V gene encodes CDR1 SGHAT and CDR2 FQDESV (reference sequence). This CDR3 has 15 amino acids.

This chain connects TRBV12-3 or TRBV12-4 to TRBJ2-7, with TRBD2 as a possible D gene (6 bases). Trimming left V 6 bases short and J 2 bases short, with 20 bases between. CDR3 length equals 16 residues. CDR3 sequence reads: CASSPGSGSLPYEQYF. The CDR3 coding sequence is TGTGCCAGCAGCCCCGGGTCCGGGAGTCTTCCCTACGAGCAGTACTTC.

The chain carries TRBV2 and TRBJ2-1, with D possibly being TRBD1 (6 bases). The germline V gene has CDR1 SNHLY and CDR2 FYNNEI. The CDR3 is made up of 15 amino acids. The germline V and J ends were trimmed by 7 bases and 0 bases, with 13 bases remaining between them. CDR3 amino acids: CASKGTSSSYNEQFF. In DNA form, the CDR3 reads TGTGCCAGCAAGGGGACATCCAGCTCCTACAATGAGCAGTTCTTC. Based on the CDR3 plus reference TRBV2 and TRBJ2-1, the full variable domain is EPEVTQTPSHQVTQMGQEVILRCVPISNHLYFYWYRQILGQKVEFLVSFYNNEISEKSEIFDDQFSVERPDGSNFTLKIRSTKLEDSAMYFCASKGTSSSYNEQFFGPGTRLTVL.

In DNA, the CDR3 is TGCGCCAGCAGCTTGAATGTCCACGAGCAGTACTTC. Translation gives CASSLNVHEQYF. The rearrangement joins TRBV5-1 to TRBJ2-7, with D unclear. Germline V gene sequence: CDR1 SGHRS, CDR2 YFSETQ. V was cut by 1 base and J by 5 bases, with 7 bases left in between. The CDR3 spans 12 residues.

The chain uses TRBV10-3 and TRBJ2-3; 8 bases agree with TRBD2. With V trimmed by 3 bases and J by 5 bases, 4 bases remained unmatched. The CDR3 covers 14 residues. CDR1 ENHRY and CDR2 SYGVKD come from the germline V gene. CDR3 DNA sequence: TGTGCCATCAGTGACGTAGCGGGAATAGATACGCAGTATTTT. Its translation: CAISDVAGIDTQYF.

The chain is built from TRBV4-1 and TRBJ1-1, with no clear D. V lost 1 base and J 0 bases, leaving 9 bases between the germline ends. This CDR3 region has 15 residues. Germline V gene sequence: CDR1 MGHRA, CDR2 YSYEKL. The CDR3 region has the DNA TGCGCCAGCAGCCAAGGTGCCCTCGTGAACACTGAAGCTTTCTTT. It yields the protein CASSQGALVNTEAFF.

The chain joins TRBV3-1 to TRBJ1-4; the D is unclear. Trimming shortened V by 4 bases and J by 0 bases, and 12 bases separated the two germline ends. Germline V gene lookup returns CDR1 LGHDT and CDR2 YNNKEL (reference sequence). This CDR3 comprises 16 residues. CDR3 sequence reads: CASSPRLQTTNEKLFF. The CDR3 DNA follows: TGTGCCAGCAGCCCCCGGTTACAAACAACTAATGAAAAACTGTTTTTT.

The V call is TRBV9, the J call TRBJ1-2; 10 positions agree with TRBD1. The germline V gene has CDR1 SGDLS and CDR2 YYNGEE. V shed 5 bases and J 2 bases; nucleotides not matched to a gene: 9. CDR3 length: 16 amino acids. CDR3 DNA sequence: TGTGCCAGCAGTGCCTCCGGGACAGGGGACAACTATGGCTACACCTTC. This encodes CASSASGTGDNYGYTF.

J is TRBJ2-1 and V is TRBV27; the D gene is possibly TRBD1 (5 bases). V was cut by 4 bases and J by 7 bases, with 11 bases left in between. This CDR3 spans 13 amino acids. The germline V gene encodes CDR1 MNHEY and CDR2 SMNVEV (reference sequence). The CDR3 DNA is TGTGCCAGCAGTTCCGACAGTTGGAATGAGCAGTTCTTC. Translating it yields CASSSDSWNEQFF.